The 14 T cell receptor beta chains listed next were all sequenced from one sample in a study of T cells in Graves' hyperthyroidism and ophthalmopathy. From RNA transcripts, TCR beta CDR3 regions were amplified. Primed by the HTBI set, a first-round RT-PCR was run on the TCR CDR3. MiXCR, applied by TCRdb to the multiplex PCR reads, yields one record per CDR3 protein. The data contain hundreds of thousands of distinct CDR3 sequences, less than 15% of them singletons. Material for sequencing was blood. These receptor sequences come from a woman aged 18-35 years with Graves' hyperthyroidism.

This clonotype has at least ten counts. The chain recombines TRBV6-1 with TRBJ2-7, with D possibly TRBD1 on 5 matching bases. This CDR3 has 13 amino acids. Germline lookup yields CDR1 MNHNS and CDR2 SASEGT. V gave up 5 bases and J gave up 3 bases, with 11 bases separating them. Written as DNA, the CDR3 is TGTGCCAGCAGTTTTGACAGCCTCTACGAGCAGTACTTC. This translates into CASSFDSLYEQYF.

The sample holds many counts of this clonotype. CDR3 coding DNA: TGTGCCAGCAGTGCAAGCTTAGCCACTGAGACCCAGTACTTC. Its protein is CASSASLATETQYF. The chain recombines TRBV6-1 with TRBJ2-5; D is unresolved. The ends were cut back, 4 bases at V and 5 bases at J, with 14 bases in the middle. Germline CDR1 reads MNHNS; CDR2 reads SASEGT. This CDR3 comprises 14 residues.

This clonotype was seen ten or more times. This chain joins TRBV30 and TRBJ1-1; D ambiguous. Trimming cost V 0 bases and J 3 bases, with 14 bases left between them. In germline, CDR1 is GTSNPN, CDR2 SVGIG (reference sequence). The CDR3 runs 15 residues. The CDR3 sequence is CAWSVPEGGHTEAFF. CDR3 nucleotides: TGTGCCTGGAGTGTACCTGAGGGCGGGCACACTGAAGCTTTCTTT.

This clonotype was observed many times. The chain links TRBV7-2 to TRBJ2-7; 15 nucleotides line up with TRBD2. V lost 3 bases to trimming and J lost 4 bases; unmatched junction nucleotides: 7. Germline CDR1 is SGHTA and CDR2 is FQGNSA. This CDR3 is built from 17 residues. CDR3 in amino acids: CASSFHRTSGGEYEQYF. The CDR3 DNA reads TGTGCCAGCAGCTTCCACCGGACTAGCGGGGGGGAGTACGAGCAGTACTTC.

The genes are TRBV6-1 and TRBJ2-4, with a weak D call TRBD1 (5 bases). The CDR3 is 15 amino acids. CDR1 and CDR2 from the germline V gene are MNHNS and SASEGT. Trimming pared 5 bases from V and 9 bases from J, leaving 20 bases between. Here the CDR3 DNA reads TGTGCCAGCAGTCCTGAAGGGGCGTTGACAAGCATTCAGTACTTC. Translation: CASSPEGALTSIQYF.

This clonotype was counted between two and nine times. The genes are TRBV19 and TRBJ1-5, with a possible D match to TRBD1 (5 bases). Per the germline V gene, CDR1 is LNHDA and CDR2 is SQIVND (reference sequence). The length of the CDR3 is 13 residues. V gave up 5 bases and J gave up 6 bases, with 11 bases separating them. The CDR3 region is CASSSGVSQPQHF. The CDR3 region has the DNA TGTGCCAGTAGTTCGGGGGTGAGTCAGCCCCAGCATTTT.

The CDR3 spells CSARGPAGRRTYEQYF. Written as DNA, the CDR3 is TGCAGTGCTAGAGGACCTGCGGGTCGCCGGACCTACGAGCAGTACTTC. V gene TRBV20-1 combines with J gene TRBJ2-7; a weak D match, TRBD2 (5 bases). Looked up from germline, CDR1 is DFQATT and CDR2 is SNEGSKA (reference sequence). The CDR3 is made up of 16 amino acids. V was cut by 1 base and J by 2 bases, with 18 bases left in between.

In this sample, this clonotype turned up a few times. The chain employs TRBV10-3 and TRBJ2-7; the match to TRBD2 covers 7 bases. Losses at the gene ends were 3 bases for V and 2 bases for J; bases not matched to a gene: 10. CDR1 and CDR2 from the germline V gene are ENHRY and SYGVKD. The CDR3 totals 16 residues. CDR3 residues: CAISEGPGGGPYEQYF. CDR3 in DNA: TGTGCCATCAGTGAAGGCCCGGGAGGCGGTCCCTACGAGCAGTACTTC.

This clonotype has at least ten counts. This rearrangement joins TRBV20-1 to TRBJ2-1; D possibly corresponds to TRBD2 (5 bases). V lost 4 bases and J lost 6, with 10 bases in between. The CDR3 is 12 residues long. Germline-derived CDR1 and CDR2 are DFQATT and SNEGSKA (reference sequence). The CDR3 DNA reads TGCAGTGCTAATTTCGGACTCAATGAGCAGTTCTTC. Amino acids: CSANFGLNEQFF.

This clonotype has just a few counts. The CDR3 reads CASSFRGATNGNTIYF. The DNA for the CDR3 is TGTGCCAGCAGCTTTCGGGGGGCTACGAACGGAAACACCATATATTTT. The chain recombines TRBV5-5 with TRBJ1-3, with a tentative D call TRBD1 (6 bases). CDR1 is SGHKS and CDR2 is YYEKEE in the germline V gene (reference sequence). The CDR3 runs 16 residues. The V end was cut by 2 bases, the J end by 4 bases, with 16 bases between. The full variable domain, in which reference TRBV5-5 and TRBJ1-3 provide the parts outside the CDR3, is DAGVTQSPTHLIKTRGQQVTLRCSPISGHKSVSWYQQVLGQGPQFIFQYYEKEERGRGNFPDRFSARQFPNYSSELNVNALLLGDSALYLCASSFRGATNGNTIYFGEGSWLTVV.

This clonotype was seen repeatedly, ten times or more. This chain connects TRBV5-1 to TRBJ1-5; 7 bases agree with TRBD1. The germline gives CDR1 SGHRS, CDR2 YFSETQ. The CDR3 is 15 residues long. V trimming: 4 bases; J trimming: 3 bases; junction bases outside the gene matches: 7. The CDR3 nucleotides read TGCGCCAGCAGCCTAGGGACAGCCCTCAATCAGCCCCAGCATTTT. This translates into CASSLGTALNQPQHF.

The chain links TRBV7-8 to TRBJ1-1, with no clear D. The CDR3 extends over 15 amino acids. The V end lost 0 bases, the J end lost 11 bases, and 19 bases lay between the germline ends. The germline V gene has CDR1 SGHVS and CDR2 FQNEAQ. CDR3 in amino acids: CASSLALEGSGLAFF. The CDR3 DNA follows: TGTGCCAGCAGCTTAGCGCTGGAAGGTTCTGGATTGGCTTTCTTT.

The sample holds many counts of this clonotype. The J gene is TRBJ1-2, the V gene TRBV30; TRBD1 matches at 7 bases. The CDR3 has 13 residues. Germline V gene data show CDR1 as GTSNPN and CDR2 as SVGIG (reference sequence). This CDR3 reads CAGPLGTAYGYTF. For the CDR3, the DNA is TGTGCTGGACCCCTCGGGACAGCCTATGGCTACACCTTC.

This clonotype came up a few times. The CDR3 nucleotides are TGTGCCAGCAGCTTCCGAAAGACAGGGGGCCGCACCGGGGAGCTGTTTTTT. This gives the protein CASSFRKTGGRTGELFF. This chain uses TRBV12-3 or TRBV12-4 with TRBJ2-2, with 10 nucleotides matching TRBD1. Trimming at V came to 6 bases and at J to 4 bases, leaving 11 bases not matched to a gene. There are 17 residues in the CDR3.